A single sample is the source of the 10 T cell receptor beta chains below, sequenced in a study of low-dose radiotherapy and immunotherapy resistance in tumors. TRAV and TRBV primers primed cDNA for both TCRalpha and TCRbeta. The PCR that amplified TCRs ran for approximately 18 cycles, relying on a constant-region primer and a V-primer adapter. Using its own MiXCR run on the reads, TCRdb lists one record per CDR3 protein. The sample has roughly 17,000 distinct CDR3 sequences; roughly 70% are singletons. These receptors came from a human donor with advanced metastatic prostate, ovarian, gallbladder or colorectal cancer (not recorded which). This table probably holds off-target reads from a library built for another chain.

Only a few counts were recorded for this clonotype. The genes are TRBV11-2 and TRBJ2-1; D uncertain. Looked up from germline, CDR1 is SGHAT and CDR2 is FQNNGV. The ends were cut back, 1 base at V and 4 bases at J, with 8 bases in the middle. This CDR3 is 14 amino acids long. CDR3 loop: CASSLAREYNEQFF. The CDR3 nucleotides read TGTGCCAGCAGCTTAGCCAGAGAGTACAATGAGCAGTTCTTC.

The V and J genes are TRBV7-2 and TRBJ2-2; D may be TRBD1 or TRBD2 (5 bases each). Trimming removed 3 bases from V and 1 base from J, with 6 bases in between. The CDR3 loop spans 14 amino acids. Per the germline V gene, CDR1 is SGHTA and CDR2 is FQGNSA. The chain's CDR3 is CASSFGGNTGELFF. CDR3 nucleotide sequence: TGTGCCAGCAGCTTTGGGGGGAACACCGGGGAGCTGTTTTTT.

The chain uses TRBV12-3 or TRBV12-4 and TRBJ1-6; D is uncertain. The CDR3 has 13 amino acids. V was pared by 7 bases and J by 7 bases, with 11 bases between. The CDR3: CASIATYNSPLHF. The CDR3 nucleotides are TGTGCCAGCATCGCAACTTACAATTCACCCCTCCACTTT.

This chain connects TRBV28 to TRBJ2-1; no reliable D call. The CDR3 has 13 amino acids. Trimming stripped 4 bases from V and 4 bases from J, with 8 bases between. Germline values: CDR1 MDHEN, CDR2 SYDVKM. CDR3 residues: CASSYTEYNEQFF. DNA for the CDR3: TGTGCCAGCAGTTATACTGAATACAATGAGCAGTTCTTC.

The rearrangement uses TRBV4-1 and TRBJ1-3, with 7 bases identical to TRBD1. The CDR3 is 16 residues long. Germline V gives CDR1 MGHRA, CDR2 YSYEKL. V lost 0 bases, J lost 2 bases, and 4 bases stayed unmatched. In nucleotides, the CDR3 is TGCGCCAGCAGCCAAGAATCCACAGGGGCTGGAAACACCATATATTTT. As protein: CASSQESTGAGNTIYF.

The chain carries TRBV19 and TRBJ1-5, with D maybe TRBD1 (6 bases). The CDR3 is made up of 13 amino acids. The V gene's germline CDR1 is LNHDA and CDR2 SQIVND (reference sequence). V was cut by 9 bases and J by 4 bases, with 13 bases left in between. The CDR3 loop is CASRGGQNQPQHF. Written as DNA, the CDR3 is TGTGCCAGCCGGGGGGGCCAAAATCAGCCCCAGCATTTT.

This chain uses TRBV6-5 with TRBJ1-5; TRBD1 is a possible D gene (5 bases). The V end was cut by 4 bases, the J end by 5 bases, with 15 bases between. CDR1 and CDR2 (germline): MNHEY, SVGAGI. The CDR3 length is 15 residues. CDR3 sequence: CASSSTGTGYQPQHF. The DNA for the CDR3 is TGTGCCAGCAGTTCGACCGGGACGGGGTATCAGCCCCAGCATTTT.

The rearrangement links TRBV12-3 or TRBV12-4 to TRBJ1-2; D ambiguous. Trimming cost V 6 bases and J 0 bases, with 8 bases left between them. CDR3 length equals 13 residues. The CDR3 DNA sequence: TGTGCCAGCAGCCCGAAAGCTAACTATGGCTACACCTTC. As protein: CASSPKANYGYTF.

This clonotype was seen just once. The junction and the germline gene differ at one end; a read error may be behind it. V gene TRBV9 combines with J gene TRBJ1-6; maybe TRBD1 (5 bases). This CDR3 has 17 amino acids. Germline CDR1 and CDR2: SGDLS and YYNGEE. The CDR3 sequence: CAMREGREGTNAGKSTF. The CDR3 nucleotides are TGTGCAATGAGAGAGGGCAGGGAAGGCACCAATGCAGGCAAATCAACCTTT.

This clonotype was detected once. The chain carries TRBV19 and TRBJ1-5, with D hard to call. V lost 6 bases and J lost 5, with 11 bases in between. The CDR3 loop spans 13 amino acids. The germline V gene encodes CDR1 LNHDA and CDR2 SQIVND (reference sequence). The CDR3 coding sequence is TGTGCCAGTAGACCAGGTCAGCATCAGCCCCAGCATTTT. Protein: CASRPGQHQPQHF.